The 14 T cell receptor beta chains in this list originate from one sample, sequenced in a study of post-analysis software for immune sequencing data. The study's findings and limits: In patients, about 5 TRBV segments were more frequent than in controls, with TRBV5-6, TRBV5-1 and TRBV20-1 among them.

No antigen is known for these receptors. Incorporated into the TCR beta cDNA libraries were unique molecular identifiers, which served to reduce PCR and sequencing biases. TCRdb ran MiXCR on the PCR reads and lists one entry per CDR3 protein. The table lists hundreds of thousands of distinct CDR3 sequences, about 40% of them singletons. The sequencing input was blood. The receptors shown here come from a girl aged 5-17 years with multiple sclerosis.

This chain connects TRBV20-1 to TRBJ2-5, with 9 bases lining up with TRBD1. The DNA matches TRBJ2-7 better at its end, which makes the J call doubtful. The V gene's germline CDR1 is DFQATT and CDR2 SNEGSKA (reference sequence). CDR3 length: 13 residues. The CDR3 region is CSAPGDREDEQYF. CDR3 in DNA: TGCAGTGCTCCGGGGGACAGGGAGGACGAGCAGTACTTC.

The chain is built from TRBV4-2 and TRBJ2-1; 9 nucleotides match TRBD2. The germline V gene encodes CDR1 LGHNA and CDR2 YNFKEQ. This CDR3 has 21 amino acids. V trimming: 0 bases; J trimming: 6 bases; junction bases outside the gene matches: 21. For the CDR3, the DNA is TGTGCCAGCAGCCAAGATAGGGGGGGGGGACTAGCTCCATTACGGCGCAATGAGCAGTTCTTC. This encodes CASSQDRGGGLAPLRRNEQFF.

This sequence joins TRBV12-3 or TRBV12-4 and TRBJ2-7, with 7 nucleotides matching TRBD1. The CDR3 is made up of 18 amino acids. The J segment lost 2 bases and the V segment lost 0 bases, leaving 13 bases of the junction unmatched. The CDR3 DNA is TGTGCCAGCAGTTTAGCCGGTCTAGGGGGCGGAGTCGCCTACGAGCAGTACTTC. Its translation: CASSLAGLGGGVAYEQYF.

The chain joins TRBV5-1 to TRBJ2-7, with unresolved D. Trimming removed 6 bases at V and 6 bases at J, with 13 bases between. Germline CDR1 SGHRS, CDR2 YFSETQ. CDR3 length: 12 amino acids. Here the CDR3 reads CASTEPGGEQYF. In DNA form, the CDR3 reads TGCGCCAGCACCGAACCAGGCGGCGAGCAGTACTTC.

This chain uses TRBV4-1 with TRBJ2-3; tentatively, D is TRBD2 (5 bases). CDR1 MGHRA and CDR2 YSYEKL come from the germline V gene. The CDR3 sequence is 15 residues long. The V and J ends lost 3 bases and 3 bases respectively, with 13 bases between them. The CDR3 nucleotides are TGCGCCAGCAGCCATGTGGGAACTAGAACAGATACGCAGTATTTT. Its protein product is CASSHVGTRTDTQYF.

This clonotype came up once. The V call is TRBV11-3, the J call TRBJ2-2; 8 bases fit TRBD1. CDR3 length: 13 residues. The germline V gene has CDR1 SGHNT and CDR2 YENEEA. Written as DNA, the CDR3 is TGTACCACGGACAGGGAGAACACCGGGGAGCTGTTTTTT. Translating gives CTTDRENTGELFF.

As to this clonotype: The junction shows a germline mismatch at one end, possibly a read error. CDR3 sequence: CASSPSGGSYGQYF. The DNA for the CDR3 is TGTGCCAGCAGCCCTAGCGGGGGATCCTACGGGCAGTACTTC. The chain recombines TRBV11-2 with TRBJ2-7; TRBD2 matches 10 bases. Germline V gene lookup returns CDR1 SGHAT and CDR2 FQNNGV. The CDR3 spans 14 residues.

The rearrangement links TRBV12-5 to TRBJ2-4; a weak D match, TRBD1 (5 bases). With the DNA end fitting TRBJ2-7 better, the J assignment may be wrong. This CDR3 is 14 amino acids long. Germline values: CDR1 LGHNT, CDR2 FRNRAP. The CDR3 here is CASGFGQGTYEQYF. In DNA form, the CDR3 reads TGTGCTAGTGGCTTCGGGCAGGGAACCTACGAGCAGTACTTC.

The rearrangement uses TRBV6-1 and TRBJ2-7; the match to TRBD1 covers 7 bases. Losses at the gene ends were 6 bases for V and 0 bases for J; bases not matched to a gene: 8. Germline V gives CDR1 MNHNS, CDR2 SASEGT. CDR3 length: 15 amino acids. CDR3 sequence: CASRKGGTSSYEQYF. CDR3 coding DNA: TGTGCCAGCAGGAAAGGGGGCACGAGCTCCTACGAGCAGTACTTC.

The chain couples TRBV12-3 or TRBV12-4 to TRBJ1-1; perhaps TRBD1 as D (6 bases). Between the trimmed V and J ends, which lost 3 bases and 6 bases, there was a span of 14 bases. This CDR3 is built from 14 residues. The CDR3 region has the DNA TGTGCCAGCAGTTTTTTAGACAGGCGGGCTGAAGCTTTCTTT. Translated: CASSFLDRRAEAFF.

There are a few counts of this clonotype. J is TRBJ1-2 and V is TRBV29-1, with D perhaps TRBD1 (5 bases). The CDR3 runs to 14 residues. The V gene lost 1 base and the J gene lost 4 bases, with 13 bases spanning the gap. From germline, CDR1 is SQVTM and CDR2 ANQGSEA. CDR3 nucleotide sequence: TGCAGCGTTGAAGGGGTTCAGGGATCCTATGGCTACACCTTC. This gives the protein CSVEGVQGSYGYTF. Variable domain in full (rest from reference TRBV29-1 and TRBJ1-2): SAVISQKPSRDICQRGTSLTIQCQVDSQVTMMFWYRQQPGQSLTLIATANQGSEATYESGFVIDKFPISRPNLTFSTLTVSNMSPEDSSIYLCSVEGVQGSYGYTFGSGTRLTVV.

The V gene is TRBV5-1, the J gene TRBJ2-1; possible D gene TRBD2, 5 bases. Germline lookup yields CDR1 SGHRS and CDR2 YFSETQ. The CDR3 runs 15 residues. With 0 bases removed from V and 3 bases from J, the gap between germline ends came to 10 bases. The CDR3 is CASSLAGRGYNEQFF. In DNA form, the CDR3 reads TGCGCCAGCAGCTTGGCGGGCCGGGGCTACAATGAGCAGTTCTTC.

This clonotype was counted a few times. The V call is TRBV29-1, the J call TRBJ2-7; TRBD2 matches at 9 bases. The end of the DNA aligns better with TRBJ2-5, so the J call may be wrong. Germline V gene sequence: CDR1 SQVTM, CDR2 ANQGSEA. The length of the CDR3 is 14 residues. CDR3 coding DNA: TGCAGCGTTGATGGTAGCGGGAGCAGAGAGACCCAGTACTTC. This translates into CSVDGSGSRETQYF.

The rearrangement uses TRBV12-3 or TRBV12-4 and TRBJ2-1, with 10 positions matching TRBD2. This CDR3 region has 16 residues. V was pared by 8 bases and J by 5 bases, with 12 bases of the junction left unmatched. The CDR3 DNA sequence: TGTGCCAGCGGCACCGCAGCGGGAGGGGCTGACAATGAGCAGTTCTTC. The encoded protein is CASGTAAGGADNEQFF.